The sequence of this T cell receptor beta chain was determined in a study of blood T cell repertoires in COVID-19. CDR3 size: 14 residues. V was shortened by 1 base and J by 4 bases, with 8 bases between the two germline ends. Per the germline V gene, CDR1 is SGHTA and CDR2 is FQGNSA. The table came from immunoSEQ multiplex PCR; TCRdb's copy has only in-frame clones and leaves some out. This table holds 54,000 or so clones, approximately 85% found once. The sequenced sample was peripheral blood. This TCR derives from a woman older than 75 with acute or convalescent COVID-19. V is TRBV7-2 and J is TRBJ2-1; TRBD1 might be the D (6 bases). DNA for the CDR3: TGTGCCAGCAGCTTAGACAGGGCGTACAATGAGCAGTTCTTC. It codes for CASSLDRAYNEQFF.